The 20 T cell receptor beta chains below were found in one sample sequenced in a study of post-analysis software for immune sequencing data. Antigens for these TCRs are unknown. Every TCR beta cDNA library bore unique molecular identifiers. Via MiXCR, TCRdb re-called the PCR reads, giving one row per CDR3 protein. In the table there are some 690,000 distinct CDR3 sequences, roughly three fifths of which are singletons. Study-level results: Comparison of patients with controls showed five or six TRBV segments more frequent in patients, TRBV5-6, TRBV5-1 and TRBV20-1 among them.

Sequencing was done on a sample of blood. All receptors come from a girl aged 2 to 10 with multiple sclerosis.

The chain joins TRBV5-1 to TRBJ2-7; TRBD1 is a possible D gene (6 bases). The CDR3 has 14 residues. Germline V gives CDR1 SGHRS, CDR2 YFSETQ. Trimming left V 4 bases short and J 3 bases short, with 14 bases between. The CDR3 loop is CASSNQDSHYEQYF. In DNA, the CDR3 is TGCGCCAGCAGCAACCAGGACAGTCACTACGAGCAGTACTTC.

V is TRBV12-3 or TRBV12-4 and J is TRBJ1-2; 12 nucleotides agree with TRBD1. V dropped 6 bases and J dropped 4; count of bases not matched to a gene: 15. This CDR3 spans 18 amino acids. This CDR3 is CASSPLGTGGATFYGYTF. Here the CDR3 DNA reads TGTGCCAGCAGCCCACTCGGGACAGGGGGCGCCACGTTCTATGGCTACACCTTC.

CDR3 DNA sequence: TGTGCCAGCAGTATAGGCCATCCTAACTATGGCTACACCTTC. Residues: CASSIGHPNYGYTF. The rearrangement joins TRBV12-3 or TRBV12-4 to TRBJ1-2; D unresolved. CDR3 length equals 14 residues. With 5 bases removed from V and 0 bases from J, the gap between germline ends came to 10 bases.

This chain links TRBV3-1 with TRBJ1-1; D might be TRBD1 (5 bases). V was trimmed by 4 bases and J by 1 base, leaving 10 bases between them. CDR3 size: 14 residues. Germline V gene lookup returns CDR1 LGHDT and CDR2 YNNKEL (reference sequence). The CDR3 reads CASSRYGGNTEAFF. The CDR3, as DNA: TGTGCCAGCAGCCGCTACGGGGGGAACACTGAAGCTTTCTTT.

This chain links TRBV5-1 with TRBJ2-1, with 8 bases lining up with TRBD2. Trimming cost V 0 bases and J 2 bases; bases outside gene matches: 4. Germline V CDR1 and CDR2: SGHRS, YFSETQ. This CDR3 has 16 residues. The CDR3 protein is CASSLEGSGTYNEQFF. CDR3 DNA sequence: TGCGCCAGCAGCTTGGAGGGTAGCGGGACCTACAATGAGCAGTTCTTC. Full variable domain (missing parts from reference TRBV5-1 and TRBJ2-1): KAGVTQTPRYLIKTRGQQVTLSCSPISGHRSVSWYQQTPGQGLQFLFEYFSETQRNKGNFPGRFSGRQFSNSRSEMNVSTLELGDSALYLCASSLEGSGTYNEQFFGPGTRLTVL.

The rearrangement uses TRBV5-1 and TRBJ1-5; 7 positions match TRBD1. With 3 bases clipped from V and 4 bases from J, the junction kept 7 bases outside the gene matches. The CDR3 is made up of 15 amino acids. Germline CDR1 is SGHRS and CDR2 is YFSETQ. The CDR3 region is CASSWETGLNQPQHF. The DNA of the CDR3 is TGCGCCAGCAGCTGGGAGACAGGGCTTAATCAGCCCCAGCATTTT.

The chain is built from TRBV19 and TRBJ2-1; 8 bases are shared with TRBD2. This CDR3 region has 16 residues. Germline CDR1 reads LNHDA; CDR2 reads SQIVND (reference sequence). V lost 10 bases, J lost 0 bases, and 11 bases stayed unmatched. The CDR3 loop reads CATASWTSSSYNEQFF. As DNA, the CDR3 is TGTGCCACCGCCTCATGGACTAGCAGCTCCTACAATGAGCAGTTCTTC.

As DNA, the CDR3 is TGCGCCAGCAGCTTGTTGGACCCTTGGGACTATGGCTACACCTTC. Its protein is CASSLLDPWDYGYTF. V usage is TRBV5-1 and J usage is TRBJ1-2, with no clear D. The germline V gene has CDR1 SGHRS and CDR2 YFSETQ. Trimming took 1 base from V and 3 from J, leaving 13 bases between them. This CDR3 has 15 residues. Drawing the rest from reference TRBV5-1 and TRBJ1-2, the complete variable domain is KAGVTQTPRYLIKTRGQQVTLSCSPISGHRSVSWYQQTPGQGLQFLFEYFSETQRNKGNFPGRFSGRQFSNSRSEMNVSTLELGDSALYLCASSLLDPWDYGYTFGSGTRLTVV.

This clonotype was counted between two and nine times. The V call is TRBV7-9, the J call TRBJ2-5; TRBD2 is a possible D gene (6 bases). Germline values: CDR1 SEHNR, CDR2 FQNEAQ (reference sequence). The CDR3 is made up of 14 amino acids. V lost 5 bases, J lost 3 bases, and 13 bases lay in between. This chain's CDR3 is CASSAKTGEETQYF. The CDR3 DNA is TGTGCCAGCAGCGCAAAGACGGGGGAAGAGACCCAGTACTTC.

CDR3 amino acids: CASSLVRSTDTQYF. CDR3 bases: TGTGCCAGCAGTTTAGTAAGAAGCACAGATACGCAGTATTTT. The chain links TRBV27 to TRBJ2-3; no clear D gene. Looked up from germline, CDR1 is MNHEY and CDR2 is SMNVEV (reference sequence). This CDR3 spans 14 amino acids. Deletions cut 2 bases from V and 0 bases from J, with 6 bases between.

This clonotype was recorded only once. This chain uses TRBV11-2 with TRBJ1-2, with a possible D match to TRBD1 (5 bases). Germline values: CDR1 SGHAT, CDR2 FQNNGV. The V and J ends lost 4 bases and 2 bases respectively, with 17 bases between them. The CDR3 consists of 16 residues. The DNA for the CDR3 is TGTGCCAGCAGCTCGGGGAGGTGGCAGGGAAACTATGGCTACACCTTC. It translates to CASSSGRWQGNYGYTF.

This clonotype was seen just once. This chain connects TRBV20-1 to TRBJ2-3; D gene ambiguous. Deletions cut 0 bases from V and 3 bases from J, with 10 bases between. The CDR3 consists of 14 residues. Germline CDR1 reads DFQATT; CDR2 reads SNEGSKA (reference sequence). CDR3 protein: CSARDPQGTDTQYF. The CDR3, as DNA: TGCAGTGCTAGAGATCCCCAAGGGACAGATACGCAGTATTTT.

The chain employs TRBV11-2 and TRBJ1-6; a weak D match, TRBD1 (5 bases). V lost 1 base, J lost 10 bases, and 11 bases lay in between. Germline assignment: CDR1 SGHAT and CDR2 FQNNGV. This CDR3 spans 14 amino acids. CDR3: CASSLGRVDSPLHF. DNA of the CDR3: TGTGCCAGCAGCTTAGGCAGGGTCGACTCACCCCTCCACTTT. Complete variable domain (other parts from reference TRBV11-2 and TRBJ1-6): EAGVAQSPRYKIIEKRQSVAFWCNPISGHATLYWYQQILGQGPKLLIQFQNNGVVDDSQLPKDRFSAERLKGVDSTLKIQPAKLEDSAVYLCASSLGRVDSPLHFGNGTRLTVT.

This clonotype was seen just once. The chain has TRBV4-1 and TRBJ2-7; D is perhaps TRBD1 (6 bases). V lost 5 bases and J lost 5, with 19 bases in between. The CDR3 is made up of 15 amino acids. Germline-derived CDR1 and CDR2 are MGHRA and YSYEKL. The CDR3 is CASSYPATGNDEQYF. As DNA, the CDR3 is TGCGCCAGCAGCTATCCTGCCACAGGGAACGACGAGCAGTACTTC.

The gene calls are TRBV20-1 and TRBJ1-1, with 12 bases identical to TRBD1. Germline values: CDR1 DFQATT, CDR2 SNEGSKA (reference sequence). Trimming took 5 bases from V and 2 from J; bases not matched to a gene: 9. This CDR3 region has 16 residues. The CDR3 loop reads CSAGNPGQGANTEAFF. DNA for the CDR3: TGCAGTGCTGGAAACCCGGGACAGGGGGCTAACACTGAAGCTTTCTTT.

This clonotype was seen only a few times. One end of the junction fails to match germline, which may point to a read error. This chain joins TRBV4-1 and TRBJ2-3, with 11 bases fitting TRBD2. This CDR3 comprises 18 residues. Germline V gene data show CDR1 as MGHRA and CDR2 as YSYEKL. CDR3 loop: CASSQEGASGGFTDTQYF. The CDR3 nucleotides read TGTGCCAGCAGCCAAGAAGGAGCTAGCGGGGGGTTCACAGATACGCAGTATTTT.

This clonotype occurred a few times. The V call is TRBV15, the J call TRBJ2-1, with D perhaps assigned TRBD1 or TRBD2 (5 bases each). The V gene lost 0 bases and the J gene lost 6 bases, with 18 bases spanning the gap. The CDR3 is 17 residues long. Germline loops: CDR1 LNHNV, CDR2 YYDKDF (reference sequence). The CDR3 protein is CATSRDPGARALNEQFF. CDR3 DNA sequence: TGTGCCACCAGCAGAGATCCCGGGGCCAGGGCCCTCAATGAGCAGTTCTTC.

The rearrangement joins TRBV29-1 to TRBJ2-1, with TRBD1 matching over 8 bases. The CDR3 covers 13 residues. Germline V gene sequence: CDR1 SQVTM, CDR2 ANQGSEA. V lost 3 bases, J lost 4 bases, and 2 bases stayed unmatched. CDR3 DNA sequence: TGCAGCGTTGAGACAGGGGATTACAATGAGCAGTTCTTC. Translating it yields CSVETGDYNEQFF.

This clonotype was observed once. The gene calls are TRBV6-6 and TRBJ1-1; D is possibly TRBD1 (5 bases). The CDR3 spans 14 residues. V dropped 7 bases and J dropped 4 bases, with 16 bases sitting between them. Per germline, CDR1 MNHNY and CDR2 SVGAGI (reference sequence). In nucleotides, the CDR3 is TGTGCCAGCATTCAGGGTGAACGGCCCACTGAAGCTTTCTTT. This sequence encodes CASIQGERPTEAFF.

This chain links TRBV7-2 with TRBJ2-1, with 9 bases fitting TRBD2. V shed 5 bases, J shed 4 bases, and the junction held 6 bases outside the gene matches. The CDR3 contains 15 residues. Germline loops: CDR1 SGHTA, CDR2 FQGNSA. The CDR3 is CASSTSSGDYNEQFF. The CDR3 DNA sequence: TGTGCCAGCAGCACCTCTAGCGGGGATTACAATGAGCAGTTCTTC.